A selection of T cell receptor beta chains follows, all from one sample in a study of spatial heterogeneity in lung cancer. Via MiXCR, TCRdb re-called the 5' RACE reads, giving one row per CDR3 protein. The repertoire holds about 48,000 distinct CDR3 sequences, approximately 5% seen once, with 8.5% to 14% in the top ten. This specimen was PBMCs, taken at surgery. Source of these receptors: a male donor with early-stage non-small cell lung cancer. Both conserved end residues are part of each CDR3. Each record gives: clone size, D gene, V gene, J gene, CDR3 protein, CDR3 DNA. A D gene is named only where the DNA matches it firmly. Size is omitted from some rows. Given values are once, few, many or a class for expanded clones.

many,TRBD2,TRBV12-3/TRBV12-4,TRBJ2-1,CASRGLAGEDEQFF,TGTGCCAGCAGGGGACTAGCGGGAGAGGATGAGCAGTTCTTC
many,TRBD1,TRBV5-1,TRBJ2-3,CASSLVQGVHPTDTQYF,TGCGCCAGCAGCTTGGTGCAGGGGGTCCATCCCACAGATACGCAGTATTTT
many,-,TRBV12-3/TRBV12-4,TRBJ1-2,CASRPTGTQNGYTF,TGTGCCAGCAGACCCACGGGGACACAGAATGGCTACACCTTC
many,TRBD2,TRBV18,TRBJ2-7,CASSQSGSYEQYF,TGTGCCAGCTCACAAAGCGGGAGCTACGAGCAGTACTTC
many,TRBD1,TRBV28,TRBJ2-1,CASSSDRGRSYNEQFF,TGTGCCAGCAGTTCAGACAGGGGTCGCTCCTACAATGAGCAGTTCTTC
many,TRBD2,TRBV7-2,TRBJ2-7,CASSLLSGSGSYEQYF,TGTGCCAGCAGCTTGTTGAGCGGGAGTGGTTCCTACGAGCAGTACTTC
-,-,TRBV9,TRBJ2-5,CASSVKAGEETQYF,TGTGCCAGCAGCGTAAAGGCGGGTGAAGAGACCCAGTACTTC
many,TRBD2,TRBV11-2,TRBJ2-1,CASSGTTNNEQFF,TGTGCCAGCAGCGGGACTACGAACAATGAGCAGTTCTTC
many,-,TRBV28,TRBJ2-6,CASSYSGANVLTF,TGTGCCAGCAGTTACTCTGGGGCCAACGTCCTGACTTTC
many,TRBD2,TRBV15,TRBJ2-1,CATSRERAGGRRNEQFF,TGTGCCACCAGCAGAGAACGGGCGGGAGGGAGACGGAATGAGCAGTTCTTC
many,-,TRBV4-2,TRBJ2-3,CASSPGLMGDTQYF,TGTGCCAGCAGCCCGGGACTGATGGGAGATACGCAGTATTTT
many,-,TRBV9,TRBJ2-2,CASSVEANLAGELFF,TGTGCCAGCAGCGTAGAGGCCAATTTAGCCGGGGAGCTGTTTTTT
-,-,TRBV5-6,TRBJ2-5,CASSLPSGETQYF,TGTGCCAGCAGCTTGCCGTCGGGGGAGACCCAGTACTTC
many,-,TRBV5-1,TRBJ2-1,CASSLVGGQSYNEQFF,TGCGCCAGCAGCTTGGTGGGGGGGCAGTCCTACAATGAGCAGTTCTTC
few,-,TRBV7-9,TRBJ1-4,CASSLSQASEKLFF,TGTGCCAGCAGCTTAAGTCAGGCCTCCGAAAAACTGTTTTTT
few,-,TRBV7-9,TRBJ1-1,CASSLAQAEAFF,TGTGCCAGCAGCTTAGCCCAAGCTGAAGCTTTCTTT
many,TRBD1,TRBV28,TRBJ2-3,CATGTDTQYF,TGTGCGACAGGGACAGATACGCAGTATTTT
many,-,TRBV7-8,TRBJ2-5,CASSLGDLGRPQYF,TGTGCCAGCAGCTTAGGGGACCTTGGGAGACCCCAGTACTTC
-,-,TRBV18,TRBJ2-1,CASRTPGNEQIF,TGTGCCAGCCGCACCCCCGGCAATGAGCAGATCTTC
-,-,TRBV5-1,TRBJ2-1,CASSLEVSKNEQFF,TGCGCCAGCAGCTTGGAAGTAAGTAAGAATGAGCAGTTCTTC
many,TRBD1,TRBV28,TRBJ1-3,CASSAGGAGNTIYF,TGTGCCAGCAGTGCAGGGGGCGCTGGAAACACCATATATTTT
many,TRBD1,TRBV20-1,TRBJ2-7,CSARESAGTGSFYEQYF,TGCAGTGCTAGAGAATCGGCCGGGACAGGCTCCTTCTACGAGCAGTACTTC
many,-,TRBV5-4,TRBJ2-3,CASSLGTRTDTQYF,TGTGCCAGCAGCTTGGGGACTCGCACAGATACGCAGTATTTT
many,-,TRBV27,TRBJ1-1,CASSHGGAEAFF,TGTGCCAGCAGTCACGGTGGCGCTGAAGCTTTCTTT
many,TRBD2,TRBV5-1,TRBJ2-1,CASGEGFEQFF,TGCGCCAGCGGGGAGGGCTTTGAGCAGTTCTTC
many,TRBD2,TRBV2,TRBJ2-7,CASSGTSGSSRQYF,TGTGCCAGCAGTGGAACTAGCGGGAGTAGCCGGCAGTACTTC
many,-,TRBV12-3/TRBV12-4,TRBJ1-2,CASSFSGTYGYTF,TGTGCCAGCAGTTTCTCGGGGACCTATGGCTACACCTTC
many,-,TRBV7-3,TRBJ2-2,CASSSNSAGELFF,TGTGCCAGCAGCTCCAACTCGGCCGGGGAGCTGTTTTTT
many,-,TRBV20-1,TRBJ1-4,CSARAQNEKLFF,TGCAGTGCTAGAGCACAGAATGAAAAACTGTTTTTT
few,TRBD2,TRBV6-1,TRBJ2-3,CASSAISGRAPTDTQYF,TGTGCCAGCAGTGCGATCAGCGGGAGGGCCCCCACAGATACGCAGTATTTT
many,TRBD1,TRBV5-5,TRBJ1-3,CASSDIRTRGAHSGNTIYF,TGTGCCAGCAGCGATATAAGAACCAGGGGGGCCCACTCTGGAAACACCATATATTTT
many,-,TRBV11-2,TRBJ1-1,CASSSQGVGTEAFF,TGTGCCAGCAGCTCCCAGGGTGTCGGTACTGAAGCTTTCTTT
many,TRBD1,TRBV2,TRBJ2-3,CASSAQGWTDTQYF,TGTGCCAGCAGTGCACAGGGGTGGACAGATACGCAGTATTTT
many,-,TRBV7-2,TRBJ2-7,CASSPQRTYEQYF,TGTGCCAGCAGCCCGCAGCGCACCTACGAGCAGTACTTC
many,-,TRBV21-1,TRBJ2-4,CASSKAGTLAKNIQYF,TGTGCCAGCAGCAAAGCGGGCACCTTAGCCAAAAACATTCAGTACTTC
many,-,TRBV7-8,TRBJ2-2,CASSLGLRVARPNTGELFF,TGTGCCAGCAGCTTAGGGTTACGAGTCGCTAGACCAAACACCGGGGAGCTGTTTTTT
many,TRBD1,TRBV20-1,TRBJ2-7,CSASTGREQYF,TGCAGTGCCTCGACAGGGAGAGAGCAGTACTTC
many,TRBD2,TRBV5-1,TRBJ2-5,CASSSSGSETHYF,TGCGCCAGCAGCTCTAGCGGGAGTGAGACCCATTACTTC
many,-,TRBV27,TRBJ1-4,CASMLHATNEKLFF,TGTGCCAGCATGCTACATGCAACTAATGAAAAACTGTTTTTT
many,-,TRBV10-3,TRBJ2-7,CAISEGGWAYEQYF,TGTGCCATCAGTGAAGGTGGCTGGGCCTACGAGCAGTACTTC
many,-,TRBV20-1,TRBJ1-6,CSAADNQNSPLHF,TGCAGTGCTGCCGACAACCAGAATTCACCCCTCCACTTT
-,-,TRBV6-5,TRBJ1-5,CASRVRDTQPQHF,TGTGCCAGCAGGGTCAGGGATACACAGCCCCAGCATTTT
medium-sized,-,TRBV7-2,TRBJ2-5,CASSLGGHVQETQYF,TGTGCCAGCAGCTTAGGGGGACACGTCCAAGAGACCCAGTACTTC
medium-sized,TRBD1,TRBV30,TRBJ2-7,CAWSVSVGQVQYF,TGTGCCTGGAGTGTGTCCGTGGGACAGGTGCAGTACTTC
many,-,TRBV19,TRBJ1-1,CASSPRTALPTEAFF,TGTGCCAGTAGTCCACGGACAGCTCTCCCCACTGAAGCTTTCTTT
few,TRBD1,TRBV6-2/TRBV6-3,TRBJ2-1,CASNVQGWDEQFF,TGTGCCAGCAATGTACAGGGGTGGGATGAGCAGTTCTTC
many,TRBD2,TRBV4-2,TRBJ2-7,CASSQDRPGTSGNEQYF,TGTGCCAGCAGCCAAGATAGACCCGGGACTAGCGGGAACGAGCAGTACTTC
many,-,TRBV20-1,TRBJ2-3,CSASPADTQYF,TGCAGTGCTAGCCCGGCAGATACGCAGTATTTT
-,-,TRBV10-1,TRBJ2-7,CASSEPDRRYEQYF,TGCGCCAGCAGTGAGCCGGACCGACGCTACGAGCAGTACTTC
many,TRBD2,TRBV4-2,TRBJ2-1,CASSQVLAGGSYNEQFF,TGTGCCAGCAGCCAAGTGCTAGCGGGAGGGTCATACAATGAGCAGTTCTTC
many,-,TRBV5-6,TRBJ2-5,CASSLLDSQETQYF,TGTGCCAGCAGCTTGTTGGACTCCCAAGAGACCCAGTACTTC
many,-,TRBV7-9,TRBJ2-1,CASSLGRDNEQFF,TGTGCCAGCAGCTTAGGCAGGGACAATGAGCAGTTCTTC
many,TRBD2,TRBV7-3,TRBJ2-3,CASSLKRAGAQYF,TGTGCCAGCAGCTTAAAAAGAGCGGGAGCGCAGTATTTT
many,TRBD2,TRBV5-1,TRBJ2-1,CASSLGNGRALNEQFF,TGCGCCAGCAGCCTAGGGAACGGGAGGGCCCTCAATGAGCAGTTCTTC
-,TRBD2,TRBV7-9,TRBJ2-4,CASGTSGRAGLVNIQYF,TGTGCCAGCGGGACTAGCGGGAGGGCCGGGCTCGTAAACATTCAGTACTTC
many,-,TRBV29-1,TRBJ1-2,CSVEDPEANYGYTF,TGCAGCGTTGAAGATCCGGAGGCCAACTATGGCTACACCTTC
many,-,TRBV27,TRBJ2-3,CASRALDWLSTDTQYF,TGTGCCAGCAGGGCTCTGGACTGGCTAAGCACAGATACGCAGTATTTT
many,-,TRBV6-1,TRBJ1-4,CASSESPGANEKLFF,TGTGCCAGCAGTGAAAGCCCGGGCGCTAATGAAAAACTGTTTTTT
many,-,TRBV27,TRBJ1-1,CASSFDHNTEAFF,TGTGCCAGCAGTTTCGATCACAACACTGAAGCTTTCTTT